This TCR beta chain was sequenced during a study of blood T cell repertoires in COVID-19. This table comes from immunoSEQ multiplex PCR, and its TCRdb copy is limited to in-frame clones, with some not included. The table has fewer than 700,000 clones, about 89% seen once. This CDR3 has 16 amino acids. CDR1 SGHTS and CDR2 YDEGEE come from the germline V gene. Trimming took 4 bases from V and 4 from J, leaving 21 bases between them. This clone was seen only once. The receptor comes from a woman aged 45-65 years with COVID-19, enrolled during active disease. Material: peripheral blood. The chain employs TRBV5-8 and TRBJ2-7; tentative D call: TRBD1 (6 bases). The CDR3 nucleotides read TGTGCCAGCAGCCTAACACCGGGACACGCTGCTTACGAGCAGTACTTC. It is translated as CASSLTPGHAAYEQYF.